The clone carrying this T cell receptor (beta chain) was observed a few times. The sample belongs to a study of blood T cell repertoires in COVID-19. As for the study in general: Acute-phase and convalescent COVID-19 samples originated in the United States, Italy and Spain. Nucleic acid was either cDNA or gDNA, and it came from T cells, B-cell-depleted T cells, or PBMCs.

Trimming cost V 4 bases and J 5 bases; bases outside gene matches: 7. The CDR3 length is 15 residues. The germline V gene encodes CDR1 SGHNT and CDR2 YYREEE (reference sequence). Authors' data handling: The authors estimated nucleated cell counts from reference gene primer amplification. Assay: immunoSEQ multiplex PCR; the TCRdb copy retains only in-frame clones and omits some. The V and J calls and clone size are taken from that table; D and trimming were inferred from the DNA. Here the sample spans 190,000 or so clones, about four fifths being singletons. The clonotype comes from a man between 45 and 60 years old with active or convalescent COVID-19. Material: peripheral blood. The gene calls are TRBV5-4 and TRBJ2-1; TRBD2 matches 9 bases. The CDR3 DNA follows: TGTGCCAGCAGCCGGCAGACTAGCGGTAACAATGAGCAGTTCTTC. It is translated as CASSRQTSGNNEQFF.